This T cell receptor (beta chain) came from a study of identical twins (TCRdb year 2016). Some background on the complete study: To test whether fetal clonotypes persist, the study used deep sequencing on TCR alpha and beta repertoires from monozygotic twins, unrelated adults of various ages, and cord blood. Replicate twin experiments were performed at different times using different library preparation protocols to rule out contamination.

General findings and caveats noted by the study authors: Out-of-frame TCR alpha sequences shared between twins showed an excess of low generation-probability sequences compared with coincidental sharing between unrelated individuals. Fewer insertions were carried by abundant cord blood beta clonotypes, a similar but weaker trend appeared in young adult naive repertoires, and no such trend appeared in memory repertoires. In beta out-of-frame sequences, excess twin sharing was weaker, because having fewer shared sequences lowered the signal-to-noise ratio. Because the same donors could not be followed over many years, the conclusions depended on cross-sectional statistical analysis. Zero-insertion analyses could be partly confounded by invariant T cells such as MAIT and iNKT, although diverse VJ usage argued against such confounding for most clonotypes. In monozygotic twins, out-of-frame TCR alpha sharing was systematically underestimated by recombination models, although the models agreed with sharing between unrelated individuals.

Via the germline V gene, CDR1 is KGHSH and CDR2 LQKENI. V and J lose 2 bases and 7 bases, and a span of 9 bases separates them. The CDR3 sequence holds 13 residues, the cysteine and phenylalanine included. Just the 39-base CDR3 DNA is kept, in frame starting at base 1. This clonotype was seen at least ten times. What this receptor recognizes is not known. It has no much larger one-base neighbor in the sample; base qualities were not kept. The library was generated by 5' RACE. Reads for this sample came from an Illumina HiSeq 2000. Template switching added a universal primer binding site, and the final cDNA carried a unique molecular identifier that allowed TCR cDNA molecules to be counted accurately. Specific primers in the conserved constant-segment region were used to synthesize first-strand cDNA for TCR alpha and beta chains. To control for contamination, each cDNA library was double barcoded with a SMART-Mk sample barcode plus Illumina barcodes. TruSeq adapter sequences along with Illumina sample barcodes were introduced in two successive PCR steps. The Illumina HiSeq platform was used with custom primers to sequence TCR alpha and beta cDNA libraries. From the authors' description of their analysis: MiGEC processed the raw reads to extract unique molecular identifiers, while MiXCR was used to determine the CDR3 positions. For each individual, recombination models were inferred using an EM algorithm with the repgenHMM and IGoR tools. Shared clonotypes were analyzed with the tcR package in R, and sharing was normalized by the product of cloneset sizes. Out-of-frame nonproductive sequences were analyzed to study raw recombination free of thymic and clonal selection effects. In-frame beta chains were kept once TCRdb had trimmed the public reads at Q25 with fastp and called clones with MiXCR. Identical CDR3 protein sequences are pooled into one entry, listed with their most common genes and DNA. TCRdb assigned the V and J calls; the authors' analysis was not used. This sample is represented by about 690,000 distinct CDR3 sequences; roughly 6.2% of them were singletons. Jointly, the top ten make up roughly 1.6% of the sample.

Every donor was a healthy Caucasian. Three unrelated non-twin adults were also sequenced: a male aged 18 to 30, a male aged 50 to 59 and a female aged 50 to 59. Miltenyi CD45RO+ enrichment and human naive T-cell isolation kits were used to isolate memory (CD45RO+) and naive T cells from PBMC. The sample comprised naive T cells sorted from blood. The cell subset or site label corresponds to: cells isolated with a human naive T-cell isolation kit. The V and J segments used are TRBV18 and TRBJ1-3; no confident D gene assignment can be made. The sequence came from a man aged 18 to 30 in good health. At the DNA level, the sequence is TGTGCCAGCTCACCAACAAACACCAACACCATATATTTT. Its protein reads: CASSPTNTNTIYF.